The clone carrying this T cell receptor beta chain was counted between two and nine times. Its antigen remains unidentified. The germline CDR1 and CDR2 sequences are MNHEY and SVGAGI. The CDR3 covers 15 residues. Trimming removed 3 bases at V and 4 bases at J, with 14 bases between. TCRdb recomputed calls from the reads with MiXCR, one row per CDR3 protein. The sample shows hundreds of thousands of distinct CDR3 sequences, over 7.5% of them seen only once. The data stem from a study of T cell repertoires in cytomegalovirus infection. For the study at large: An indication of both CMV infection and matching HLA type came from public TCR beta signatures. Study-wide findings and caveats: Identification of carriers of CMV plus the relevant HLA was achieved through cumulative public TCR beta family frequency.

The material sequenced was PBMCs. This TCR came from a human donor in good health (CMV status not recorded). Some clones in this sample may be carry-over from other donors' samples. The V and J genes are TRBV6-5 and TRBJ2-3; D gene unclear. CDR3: CASSYRLGMADTQYF. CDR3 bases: TGTGCCAGCAGTTATAGGTTGGGGATGGCAGATACGCAGTATTTT.